The text below deals with one T cell receptor (beta chain). This record belongs to a study of regulatory T cells in long-lasting Graves disease. Stated time point: persistent/refractory GD, antithyroid drugs over 5 years with positive TRAb. PBMC-extracted RNA yielded the TCR library. Arm-PCR of CDR3 regions and iRepertoire HTBI primers were the basis on which TCR beta libraries were built. TCRdb re-analysed the multiplex PCR reads in MiXCR, keeping a single row per CDR3 protein. This sample has about 660,000 distinct CDR3 sequences, with roughly 30% found just once. This sequence originates from a female donor with Graves disease. Material: peripheral blood mononuclear cells (PBMCs), obtained when the disease was refractory, from a patient treated with antithyroid drugs.

The CDR3 DNA reads TGCAGTGCTAGGGGCCGCGTAGGGACGAGTACCTACGAGCAGTACTTC. Protein: CSARGRVGTSTYEQYF. V is TRBV20-1 and J is TRBJ2-7; D could derive from TRBD1 or TRBD2 (5 bases each). Germline CDR1 DFQATT, CDR2 SNEGSKA (reference sequence). The V gene lost 3 bases and the J gene lost 2 bases, with 20 bases spanning the gap. This CDR3 has 16 amino acids.